These 24 T cell receptor beta chains were sequenced from one sample in a study of blood T cells in healthy people across ages. Primed by a sample-barcoded 5' primer and a J-beta primer mix, a second PCR proceeded for 7 to 11 cycles. TCRdb recomputed calls from the 5' RACE reads with MiXCR, one row per CDR3 protein. The table lists roughly 720,000 distinct CDR3 sequences, roughly 50% of them singletons. Sequenced input: blood. The receptors shown here come from an elderly man in good health.

V is TRBV12-3 or TRBV12-4 and J is TRBJ2-3, with 9 bases aligning to TRBD1. The CDR3 extends over 16 amino acids. With 5 bases clipped from V and 14 bases from J, the junction kept 20 bases outside the gene matches. For the CDR3, the DNA is TGTGCCAGCAGTCCCCCAGGGACAGGGACCTCTCATCGCGCGTATTTT. Translated, it gives CASSPPGTGTSHRAYF.

This clonotype is a singleton in its sample. One base away lies a much larger clone, so this may be a sequencing read error. This chain joins TRBV5-5 and TRBJ2-1; the D gene is possibly TRBD1 (6 bases). The CDR3 is made up of 16 amino acids. CDR1 is SGHKS and CDR2 is YYEKEE in the germline V gene (reference sequence). Trimming left V 4 bases short and J 2 bases short, with 16 bases between. The CDR3 is CASSKDKGDPYNEQFF. CDR3 coding DNA: TGTGCCAGCAGCAAGGACAAGGGGGACCCCTACAATGAGCAGTTCTTC.

This clonotype has only a few counts. J is TRBJ2-3 and V is TRBV7-8; no reliable D call. Germline CDR1 reads SGHVS; CDR2 reads FQNEAQ. V was shortened by 1 base and J by 14 bases, with 22 bases between the two germline ends. This CDR3 has 15 residues. This CDR3 reads CASSLGAGQHRYAYF. The CDR3 DNA is TGTGCCAGCAGCTTAGGGGCAGGCCAGCACAGATACGCGTATTTT.

This clonotype appeared a few times. The chain is built from TRBV6-5 and TRBJ2-3; the D gene is possibly TRBD2 (5 bases). Trimming removed 6 bases at V and 4 bases at J, with 14 bases between. CDR1 is MNHEY, CDR2 SVGAGI, per germline. The CDR3 runs to 14 residues. CDR3 sequence (DNA): TGTGCCAGCAGACGGAGCGGATTGGCAGATACGCAGTATTTT. Amino acids: CASRRSGLADTQYF.

The V call is TRBV21-1, the J call TRBJ1-6; the D call TRBD1 from the table was never checked on the DNA. TRBV21-1 is labeled a pseudogene. The CDR3 totals 14 residues. The CDR3 reads CASSTPGTGSPLHF. The DNA for the CDR3 is TGTGCCAGCAGCACCCCCGGGACGGGTTCACCCCTCCACTTT.

The genes are TRBV28 and TRBJ2-5; D is unresolved. CDR1 is MDHEN, CDR2 SYDVKM, per germline. The ends were cut back, 2 bases at V and 7 bases at J, with 14 bases in the middle. The CDR3 has 14 amino acids. CDR3: CASSLPSLGWTQYF. CDR3 DNA: TGTGCCAGCAGTTTACCGTCCCTTGGGTGGACCCAGTACTTC.

The J gene is TRBJ2-1, the V gene TRBV5-6; D remains unclear. The germline gives CDR1 SGHDT, CDR2 YYEEEE. V lost 2 bases and J 10 bases, leaving 13 bases between the germline ends. The CDR3 spans 13 residues. The CDR3 sequence: CASSFRINQEQFF. CDR3 in DNA: TGTGCCAGCAGCTTTAGGATTAACCAGGAGCAGTTCTTC.

Details on this clonotype: Germline and junction disagree at one end, which may indicate a read error. The gene calls are TRBV2 and TRBJ2-1, with a tentative D call TRBD2 (6 bases). This CDR3 is 14 amino acids long. Per germline, CDR1 SNHLY and CDR2 FYNNEI. This CDR3 is CASSGLSRGNGQFF. The CDR3 DNA is TGTGCCAGCTCCGGACTATCCCGTGGCAATGGGCAGTTCTTC.

This clonotype was counted between two and nine times. The J gene is TRBJ1-5, the V gene TRBV6-1; D remains ambiguous. Germline CDR1 reads MNHNS; CDR2 reads SASEGT. V lost 7 bases and J 7 bases, leaving 14 bases between the germline ends. This CDR3 contains 13 residues. The DNA for the CDR3 is TGTGCCAGCAACCCCGGACCGGGCCAGCCCCAGCATTTT. Translation: CASNPGPGQPQHF.

This clonotype was observed a handful of times. The chain uses TRBV18 and TRBJ2-1; 7 nucleotides line up with TRBD2. This CDR3 is built from 13 residues. Germline V gene lookup returns CDR1 KGHSH and CDR2 LQKENI. V was pared by 6 bases and J by 5 bases, with 4 bases of the junction left unmatched. Here the CDR3 reads CASSKRENNEQFF. The CDR3, as DNA: TGTGCCAGCTCCAAGCGGGAAAACAATGAGCAGTTCTTC.

This clonotype was counted only a few times. V gene TRBV15 combines with J gene TRBJ2-7; TRBD2 matches at 8 bases. Germline lookup yields CDR1 LNHNV and CDR2 YYDKDF (reference sequence). Trimming took 1 base from V and 2 from J; bases not matched to a gene: 1. The CDR3 runs to 14 residues. The CDR3 is CATSRAGLAYEQYF. The CDR3 coding sequence is TGTGCCACCAGCAGAGCGGGACTAGCCTACGAGCAGTACTTC.

The chain recombines TRBV14 with TRBJ2-7, with 10 bases that match TRBD2. The J segment lost 3 bases and the V segment lost 4 bases, leaving 6 bases of the junction unmatched. The CDR3 contains 15 residues. The V gene's germline CDR1 is SGHDN and CDR2 FVKESK. CDR3 sequence reads: CASSPLAGGIYEQYF. The CDR3 bases are TGTGCCAGCAGCCCGTTAGCGGGAGGCATCTACGAGCAGTACTTC.

V usage is TRBV12-3 or TRBV12-4 and J usage is TRBJ2-1, with TRBD2 matching over 8 bases. The J call may be in error: the DNA end matches TRBJ2-7 better. The CDR3 covers 15 residues. CDR3 DNA sequence: TGTGCCAGCAGGCCTTCTAGCGGGCCTTACAATGAGCAGTACTTC. Translation gives CASRPSSGPYNEQYF.

The genes are TRBV10-3 and TRBJ2-7; the match to TRBD2 covers 7 bases. The germline V gene has CDR1 ENHRY and CDR2 SYGVKD. The CDR3 contains 13 residues. Trimming removed 4 bases from V and 4 bases from J; junction bases left unmatched: 4. The CDR3 bases are TGTGCCATCAGTGGGGGGGGAACTTACGAGCAGTACTTC. Translated: CAISGGGTYEQYF.

The genes are TRBV30 and TRBJ2-2; possible D gene TRBD1, 6 bases. V lost 0 bases and J 1 base, leaving 9 bases between the germline ends. The germline V gene has CDR1 GTSNPN and CDR2 SVGIG (reference sequence). This CDR3 contains 15 residues. CDR3 sequence reads: CAWSVPDRNTGELFF. Here the CDR3 DNA reads TGTGCCTGGAGTGTCCCGGACAGGAACACCGGGGAGCTGTTTTTT.

The chain couples TRBV20-1 to TRBJ2-5, with 10 nucleotides matching TRBD2. Germline V gene data show CDR1 as DFQATT and CDR2 as SNEGSKA (reference sequence). V shed 8 bases, J shed 4 bases, and the junction held 13 bases outside the gene matches. CDR3 length equals 15 residues. The CDR3, as DNA: TGCAGTACTCGACCCGGGGTAGCGGGGGGAGAGACCCAGTACTTC. It codes for CSTRPGVAGGETQYF.

J is TRBJ1-1 and V is TRBV29-1; TRBD1 is a possible D gene (6 bases). V was shortened by 6 bases and J by 6 bases, with 17 bases between the two germline ends. The germline gives CDR1 SQVTM, CDR2 ANQGSEA. The CDR3 is made up of 13 amino acids. The CDR3 protein is CSVKEGVSSEAFF. The CDR3 nucleotides read TGCAGCGTAAAAGAGGGGGTGTCGTCTGAAGCTTTCTTT.

V usage is TRBV7-9 and J usage is TRBJ1-2, with D tentatively TRBD1 (5 bases). The V and J ends lost 4 bases and 8 bases respectively, with 11 bases between them. The CDR3 has 12 amino acids. Germline values: CDR1 SEHNR, CDR2 FQNEAQ (reference sequence). In DNA, the CDR3 is TGTGCCAGCAGCTACGGGACGTCCGGCTACACCTTC. Translation: CASSYGTSGYTF. The entire variable domain, with the rest obtained from reference TRBV7-9 and TRBJ1-2, is as follows: DTGVSQNPRHKITKRGQNVTFRCDPISEHNRLYWYRQTLGQGPEFLTYFQNEAQLEKSRLLSDRFSAERPKGSFSTLEIQRTEQGDSAMYLCASSYGTSGYTFGSGTRLTVV.

This chain links TRBV10-3 with TRBJ2-6; D not certain. The V end lost 0 bases, the J end lost 0 bases, and 12 bases lay between the germline ends. Germline assignment: CDR1 ENHRY and CDR2 SYGVKD. The CDR3 contains 18 residues. CDR3 sequence reads: CAISESWQSRSGANVLTF. CDR3 DNA: TGTGCCATCAGTGAGTCTTGGCAGAGCCGCTCTGGGGCCAACGTCCTGACTTTC.

The chain recombines TRBV20-1 with TRBJ1-1, with D unclear. The V gene lost 6 bases and the J gene lost 3 bases, with 11 bases spanning the gap. From germline, CDR1 is DFQATT and CDR2 SNEGSKA (reference sequence). This CDR3 is built from 12 residues. The CDR3 region is CSAGAADTEAFF. The CDR3 DNA reads as TGCAGTGCCGGCGCCGCCGACACTGAAGCTTTCTTT.

This clonotype was observed a handful of times. CDR3 amino acids: CASSWTSGSSYNEQFF. The CDR3 DNA sequence: TGTGCCAGCAGCTGGACTAGCGGGAGTTCCTACAATGAGCAGTTCTTC. The chain links TRBV6-2 or TRBV6-3 to TRBJ2-1; 13 nucleotides align to TRBD2. CDR3 length: 16 residues. J gave up 1 base and V 6 bases, and 3 bases lay outside the gene matches. Germline CDR1 MNHEY, CDR2 SVGEGT.

The chain uses TRBV5-5 and TRBJ2-5; no clear D gene. Germline V gene lookup returns CDR1 SGHKS and CDR2 YYEKEE (reference sequence). The CDR3 length is 14 residues. Deletions cut 4 bases from V and 5 bases from J, with 15 bases between. The CDR3 spells CASSPYTSSETQYF. CDR3 in DNA: TGTGCCAGCAGCCCCTATACTTCATCGGAGACCCAGTACTTC.

A word on this clonotype: A read error is possible here, since a much larger clone lies one base away. Here the CDR3 DNA reads TGTGCCAGCAGCTGGGTAGCGGGAGGGCCACATGAGCAGTTCTTC. This translates into CASSWVAGGPHEQFF. The gene calls are TRBV11-1 and TRBJ2-1, with 11 bases lining up with TRBD2. CDR3 length: 15 amino acids. V lost 4 bases, J lost 8 bases, and 7 bases stayed unmatched. Germline V gene data show CDR1 as SGHAT and CDR2 as FQDESV (reference sequence). Together with reference TRBV11-1 and TRBJ2-1, the CDR3 gives the full variable domain: EAEVAQSPRYKITEKSQAVAFWCDPISGHATLYWYRQILGQGPELLVQFQDESVVDDSQLPKDRFSAERLKGVDSTLKIQPAELGDSAMYLCASSWVAGGPHEQFFGPGTRLTVL.

The chain is built from TRBV9 and TRBJ2-5; 10 bases fit TRBD2. The germline CDR1 and CDR2 sequences are SGDLS and YYNGEE. This CDR3 contains 16 residues. V was pared by 0 bases and J by 2 bases, with 4 bases of the junction left unmatched. This CDR3 reads CASSVAQAGGQETQYF. The DNA for the CDR3 is TGTGCCAGCAGCGTAGCGCAAGCGGGAGGGCAAGAGACCCAGTACTTC.